The 19 T cell receptor beta chains reported below all come from one sample, sequenced in a study of cytomegalovirus exposure and HLA in healthy donors. Primers: 60 Vbeta forward and 13 Jbeta reverse. The protocol was immunoSEQ multiplex PCR, while the TCRdb copy is restricted to in-frame clones and leaves out a portion. This listing includes under 250,000 clones. The specimen sequenced was PBMCs. The receptors stem from a girl aged 2 to 9 in good health and CMV-seropositive.

V and J are TRBV11-1 and TRBJ1-1; possibly TRBD1 for D (5 bases). Per the germline V gene, CDR1 is SGHAT and CDR2 is FQDESV (reference sequence). V gave up 6 bases and J gave up 1 base, with 21 bases separating them. There are 17 residues in the CDR3. CDR3 residues: CASRRPKSGKANTEAFF. CDR3 in DNA: TGTGCCAGCAGGAGACCCAAGTCAGGGAAGGCGAACACTGAAGCTTTCTTT.

The chain is built from TRBV7-9 and TRBJ2-1; D may be TRBD1 (6 bases). V was cut by 5 bases and J by 0 bases, with 23 bases left in between. The CDR3 has 19 amino acids. Germline CDR1 reads SEHNR; CDR2 reads FQNEAQ (reference sequence). CDR3 in amino acids: CASSPRRTEIGSSYNEQFF. CDR3 in DNA: TGTGCCAGCAGCCCAAGACGGACAGAAATTGGAAGCTCCTACAATGAGCAGTTCTTC.

The J gene is TRBJ2-3, the V gene TRBV27; D gene ambiguous. The ends were cut back, 6 bases at V and 2 bases at J, with 9 bases in the middle. CDR1 MNHEY and CDR2 SMNVEV come from the germline V gene (reference sequence). CDR3 size: 13 residues. The CDR3 loop is CASSRGYTDTQYF. CDR3 nucleotides: TGTGCCAGCAGCCGAGGCTACACAGATACGCAGTATTTT.

The J gene is TRBJ2-3, the V gene TRBV18, with no clear D. CDR3 length: 16 residues. Germline V CDR1 and CDR2: KGHSH, LQKENI. Trimming left V 3 bases short and J 1 base short, with 14 bases between. The CDR3 spells CASSPLPRSGTDTQYF. In nucleotides, the CDR3 is TGTGCCAGCTCACCCCTCCCGAGAAGCGGCACAGATACGCAGTATTTT.

J is TRBJ1-3 and V is TRBV7-8; D remains unclear. Per the germline V gene, CDR1 is SGHVS and CDR2 is FQNEAQ. The CDR3 contains 14 residues. V shed 2 bases and J shed 3 bases, with 8 bases lying between them. CDR3 sequence: CASSLSGVGNTIYF. In DNA, the CDR3 is TGTGCCAGCAGCTTATCCGGGGTTGGAAACACCATATATTTT.

The genes are TRBV19 and TRBJ1-4, with 8 positions matching TRBD1. Germline V gene data show CDR1 as LNHDA and CDR2 as SQIVND (reference sequence). J was trimmed by 6 bases and V by 3 bases; bases with no gene match: 3. This CDR3 spans 14 amino acids. CDR3 in amino acids: CASSIRQGYEKLFF. The CDR3 region has the DNA TGTGCCAGTAGTATCCGACAGGGGTATGAAAAACTGTTTTTT.

The V and J genes are TRBV7-2 and TRBJ2-7; 9 bases line up with TRBD1. In germline, CDR1 is SGHTA, CDR2 FQGNSA. The CDR3 is made up of 13 amino acids. The V segment lost 5 bases and the J segment 12 bases; nucleotides outside the gene matches: 11. The CDR3 nucleotides are TGTGCCAGCAGCCTATTGGGACAGGGCTTTGGGTACTTC. Its protein product is CASSLLGQGFGYF. The whole variable domain, filled in from reference TRBV7-2 and TRBJ2-7, reads GAGVSQSPSNKVTEKGKDVELRCDPISGHTALYWYRQSLGQGLEFLIYFQGNSAPDKSGLPSDRFSAERTGGSVSTLTIQRTQQEDSAVYLCASSLLGQGFGYFGPGTRLTVT.

J is TRBJ2-5 and V is TRBV5-1; TRBD2 aligns across 8 bases. The CDR3 sequence is 15 residues long. Germline values: CDR1 SGHRS, CDR2 YFSETQ. V was clipped by 4 bases and J by 5 bases; unmatched bases: 10. The CDR3 region is CASSTEAGVSETQYF. The CDR3 nucleotides read TGCGCCAGCAGCACTGAAGCGGGAGTGAGCGAGACCCAGTACTTC.

CDR3 nucleotides: TGTGCCAGCAGTCCGGACAGGGGGGCTACTGAAGCTTTCTTT. Translating it yields CASSPDRGATEAFF. The genes are TRBV2 and TRBJ1-1; 10 bases are shared with TRBD1. In germline, CDR1 is SNHLY, CDR2 FYNNEI. V was pared by 5 bases and J by 5 bases, with 5 bases of the junction left unmatched. The CDR3 contains 14 residues.

V and J are TRBV7-2 and TRBJ2-2; 10 bases are shared with TRBD2. Germline V gene lookup returns CDR1 SGHTA and CDR2 FQGNSA. The CDR3 extends over 15 amino acids. V was clipped by 3 bases and J by 6 bases; unmatched bases: 4. The CDR3 sequence is CASSFSGTSAGELFF. The CDR3 region has the DNA TGTGCCAGCAGCTTCTCCGGGACTAGCGCCGGGGAGCTGTTTTTT.

V and J are TRBV10-2 and TRBJ2-1; 7 nucleotides align to TRBD2. Germline V gives CDR1 WSHSY, CDR2 SAAADI. The V and J ends lost 4 bases and 1 base, in that order; junction bases with no gene match: 4. The CDR3 runs 15 residues. The CDR3: CASSGEGGSYNEQFF. The CDR3 DNA reads TGCGCCAGCAGTGGTGAGGGAGGGTCCTACAATGAGCAGTTCTTC.

The chain links TRBV7-9 to TRBJ2-1; no definite D call. The CDR3 is 10 amino acids. Germline lookup yields CDR1 SEHNR and CDR2 FQNEAQ (reference sequence). V lost 6 bases and J lost 14, with 11 bases in between. CDR3 sequence (DNA): TGTGCCAGCAGTATACAAAACAAGTTCTTC. Translating it yields CASSIQNKFF.

The chain joins TRBV2 to TRBJ2-4; weak D call: TRBD2 (6 bases). Germline loops: CDR1 SNHLY, CDR2 FYNNEI. The CDR3 length is 20 residues. Between the trimmed V and J ends, which lost 7 bases and 1 base, there was a span of 29 bases. CDR3 nucleotide sequence: TGTGCCAGCAAACGGTTTATCGCTAGCGCGATGCCCGGGGCCAAAAACATTCAGTACTTC. Translating it yields CASKRFIASAMPGAKNIQYF.

The J gene is TRBJ2-3, the V gene TRBV5-1, with unresolved D. V was clipped by 2 bases and J by 0 bases, with 7 bases between them. CDR3 size: 14 residues. CDR1 and CDR2 (germline): SGHRS, YFSETQ. The CDR3 reads CASSFGQSTDTQYF. In nucleotides, the CDR3 is TGCGCCAGCAGCTTTGGGCAGAGCACAGATACGCAGTATTTT.

The chain couples TRBV28 to TRBJ1-2, with unresolved D. Looked up from germline, CDR1 is MDHEN and CDR2 is SYDVKM. Between the trimmed V and J ends, which lost 3 bases and 4 bases, there was a span of 9 bases. This CDR3 comprises 13 residues. The CDR3 nucleotides read TGTGCCAGCAGTTTGATGGGAGGCTATGGCTACACCTTC. Translation: CASSLMGGYGYTF.

CDR3 nucleotides: TGTGCCAGTAGTAGTCGAGGGGCCCGGGAGGGGAATGAGCAGTTCTTC. Amino acids: CASSSRGAREGNEQFF. The chain is built from TRBV19 and TRBJ2-1, with TRBD2 matching 8 bases. The CDR3 runs to 16 residues. Germline V gene sequence: CDR1 LNHDA, CDR2 SQIVND (reference sequence). After removal of 4 bases from V and 7 bases from J, the junction contained 12 bases not matched to a gene.

The genes are TRBV27 and TRBJ2-1, with a possible D match to TRBD2 (6 bases). V lost 3 bases to trimming and J lost 6 bases, with 9 bases between them. Germline CDR1 is MNHEY and CDR2 is SMNVEV (reference sequence). This CDR3 has 13 amino acids. The CDR3 bases are TGTGCCAGCAGTTTTCTGGAGGGCAATGAGCAGTTCTTC. Amino acid sequence: CASSFLEGNEQFF.

The chain couples TRBV2 to TRBJ1-1, with D possibly being TRBD1 (5 bases). There are 14 residues in the CDR3. V lost 4 bases, J lost 1 base, and 10 bases lay in between. Per the germline V gene, CDR1 is SNHLY and CDR2 is FYNNEI. CDR3 nucleotide sequence: TGTGCCAGCAGTGGGGGACTTAAGAACACTGAAGCTTTCTTT. Protein product: CASSGGLKNTEAFF.

V usage is TRBV6-1 and J usage is TRBJ2-7; tentatively, D is TRBD2 (6 bases). Germline CDR1 reads MNHNS; CDR2 reads SASEGT. CDR3 size: 15 residues. Trimming removed 7 bases from V and 5 bases from J, with 21 bases in between. This CDR3 reads CASTLPHGGWHEQYF. CDR3 sequence (DNA): TGTGCCAGCACCCTCCCCCACGGGGGTTGGCACGAGCAGTACTTC.